The 25 T cell receptor beta chains below all came from one sample that was sequenced in a study of CXCR3-negative and CXCR3-positive naive CD8 T cells. The method, 5' RACE with UMI labels, was used to prepare the TRB cDNA libraries. TCRdb reprocessed the 5' RACE reads, with one entry per CDR3 protein and no DNA. Its clone listing holds some 28,000 distinct CDR3 sequences. Sequencing used memory CD8+ T cells from blood. All receptors derive from a human donor in good health. Some clones in this sample may be carry-over from other donors' samples.

The chain employs TRBV28 and TRBJ2-7; TCRdb's D gene call, TRBD1, goes unchecked for lack of DNA. Germline-derived CDR1 and CDR2 are MDHEN and SYDVKM. The length of the CDR3 is 16 residues. CDR3 loop: CASSLYRDRGGYEQYF.

The chain carries TRBV4-2 and TRBJ2-7; the D gene TCRdb calls, TRBD2, cannot be checked with no DNA. Germline lookup yields CDR1 LGHNA and CDR2 YNFKEQ. The CDR3 has 15 residues. CDR3: CASSQAPTSVYEQYF.

This chain uses TRBV28 with TRBJ2-7; TCRdb's D call of TRBD1 is untestable without DNA. The CDR3 loop spans 16 amino acids. CDR1 is MDHEN and CDR2 is SYDVKM in the germline V gene. The CDR3 region is CASRDGQGNYYYEQYF. The full variable domain, rest sourced from reference TRBV28 and TRBJ2-7, is DVKVTQSSRYLVKRTGEKVFLECVQDMDHENMFWYRQDPGLGLRLIYFSYDVKMKEKGDIPEGYSVSREKKERFSLILESASTNQTSMYLCASRDGQGNYYYEQYFGPGTRLTVT.

The rearrangement links TRBV28 to TRBJ2-7; TCRdb gives TRBD1 as the D gene, but with no DNA this cannot be confirmed. The CDR3 is 14 residues long. Germline V gene lookup returns CDR1 MDHEN and CDR2 SYDVKM. The CDR3 region is CASSLRGHSYEQYF.

By frequency, this clonotype is medium-sized. The chain combines TRBV7-2 with TRBJ1-1. The CDR3 loop spans 14 amino acids. The V gene's germline CDR1 is SGHTA and CDR2 FQGNSA. The CDR3: CASSLGGGDTEAFF.

This sequence joins TRBV15 and TRBJ2-3; TCRdb's assignment of TRBD2 cannot be checked, as there is no DNA. Germline CDR1 is LNHNV and CDR2 is YYDKDF (reference sequence). The CDR3 consists of 17 residues. The CDR3 is CATSRDHLATVADTQYF.

This sequence joins TRBV20-1 and TRBJ1-1; TCRdb calls TRBD1, which cannot be checked without DNA. The germline CDR1 and CDR2 sequences are DFQATT and SNEGSKA (reference sequence). The CDR3 consists of 15 residues. The CDR3 reads CSARDIEGRDTEAFF.

The CDR3 protein is CASSFRDRSYEQYF. The rearrangement joins TRBV7-9 to TRBJ2-7; TCRdb proposes TRBD1, but this gene call is untestable without DNA. The CDR3 sequence is 14 residues long. In germline, CDR1 is SEHNR, CDR2 FQNEAQ (reference sequence).

The chain couples TRBV29-1 to TRBJ1-2. Looked up from germline, CDR1 is SQVTM and CDR2 is ANQGSEA. The CDR3 spans 13 residues. The CDR3 spells CSVEARADYGYTF.

The chain carries TRBV6-5 and TRBJ2-7; the D call of TRBD1 rests on TCRdb alone, since no DNA is present to check it. Germline CDR1 and CDR2: MNHEY and SVGAGI. The CDR3 loop spans 13 amino acids. CDR3 amino acids: CASSEQGSYEQYF.

V gene TRBV7-8 combines with J gene TRBJ1-1. This CDR3 spans 14 amino acids. The germline CDR1 and CDR2 sequences are SGHVS and FQNEAQ. This CDR3 is CASSYMGRNTEAFF.

The CDR3 here is CSASYGTRKYF. The chain employs TRBV20-1 and TRBJ2-3; TCRdb reports TRBD2, a call that lacks DNA to check it against. CDR3 size: 11 residues. Germline V gene lookup returns CDR1 DFQATT and CDR2 SNEGSKA (reference sequence).

This clonotype is classed as medium-sized by frequency. J is TRBJ2-3 and V is TRBV20-1; TCRdb calls TRBD1, which cannot be checked without DNA. The CDR3 is made up of 14 amino acids. The germline CDR1 and CDR2 sequences are DFQATT and SNEGSKA (reference sequence). CDR3 region: CSARTGGEADTQYF.

V is TRBV4-3 and J is TRBJ1-5; absent DNA, TCRdb's TRBD1 call cannot be checked. CDR3 length: 14 residues. Per the germline V gene, CDR1 is LGHNA and CDR2 is YSLEER. The CDR3 here is CASSQAGSNQPQHF.

The chain recombines TRBV29-1 with TRBJ2-6; TCRdb's D call, TRBD1, is unchecked because there is no DNA. CDR1 is SQVTM and CDR2 is ANQGSEA in the germline V gene. The CDR3 contains 19 residues. The CDR3 sequence: CSVEVVGRTAGDGANVLTF. Supplemented by reference TRBV29-1 and TRBJ2-6, the full variable domain reads SAVISQKPSRDICQRGTSLTIQCQVDSQVTMMFWYRQQPGQSLTLIATANQGSEATYESGFVIDKFPISRPNLTFSTLTVSNMSPEDSSIYLCSVEVVGRTAGDGANVLTFGAGSRLTVL.

The chain joins TRBV19 to TRBJ1-4; the D call from TCRdb, TRBD1, cannot be confirmed without DNA. Germline CDR1 reads LNHDA; CDR2 reads SQIVND (reference sequence). CDR3 size: 15 residues. The CDR3 sequence: CASSMVPGGSEKLFF.

J is TRBJ2-2 and V is TRBV7-7; TCRdb's D call, TRBD1, is unchecked because there is no DNA. The germline V gene encodes CDR1 SSHAT and CDR2 FNYEAQ (reference sequence). CDR3 length: 15 residues. CDR3 residues: CASSSGTANTGELFF. Combining the CDR3 with reference TRBV7-7 and TRBJ2-2 gives the whole variable domain GAGVSQSPRYKVTKRGQDVTLRCDPISSHATLYWYQQALGQGPEFLTYFNYEAQPDKSGLPSDRFSAERPEGSISTLTIQRTEQRDSAMYRCASSSGTANTGELFFGEGSRLTVL.

The genes are TRBV5-4 and TRBJ2-4; no DNA is available, so the TRBD1 call from TCRdb remains unchecked. This CDR3 is built from 12 residues. Germline values: CDR1 SGHNT, CDR2 YYREEE (reference sequence). CDR3 amino acids: CASSSYRGDQYF.

The gene calls are TRBV29-1 and TRBJ2-7; TCRdb designates TRBD2, a call that cannot be tested without DNA. Germline V gene sequence: CDR1 SQVTM, CDR2 ANQGSEA. CDR3 length: 12 amino acids. This CDR3 is CSVAGGVYEQYF.

The chain employs TRBV20-1 and TRBJ2-7; TCRdb selects TRBD2, and the lack of DNA leaves this call unchecked. The CDR3 extends over 16 amino acids. Germline CDR1 is DFQATT and CDR2 is SNEGSKA (reference sequence). CDR3 region: CSARDPTSGDSYEQYF.

The chain is built from TRBV7-6 and TRBJ2-7; TCRdb names TRBD2, which stays unverified in the absence of DNA. The CDR3 spans 14 residues. Germline V lookup: CDR1 SGHVS, CDR2 FNYEAQ. CDR3 loop: CASNLRQGRYEQYF.

This chain joins TRBV7-9 and TRBJ2-7; the TRBD2 assignment by TCRdb is unverifiable without DNA. The V gene's germline CDR1 is SEHNR and CDR2 FQNEAQ (reference sequence). The CDR3 extends over 13 amino acids. The CDR3 is CASRPGLEYEQYF.

The chain links TRBV7-9 to TRBJ2-7. This CDR3 has 12 amino acids. Germline V gene sequence: CDR1 SEHNR, CDR2 FQNEAQ (reference sequence). CDR3 protein: CASSEGPYEQYF. The full variable domain, with the rest looked up from reference TRBV7-9 and TRBJ2-7, is DTGVSQNPRHKITKRGQNVTFRCDPISEHNRLYWYRQTLGQGPEFLTYFQNEAQLEKSRLLSDRFSAERPKGSFSTLEIQRTEQGDSAMYLCASSEGPYEQYFGPGTRLTVT.

V usage is TRBV6-2 or TRBV6-3 and J usage is TRBJ2-3; TCRdb indicates TRBD1, and absent DNA this call remains unverified. CDR1 is MNHEY and CDR2 is SVGEGT in the germline V gene. This CDR3 spans 13 amino acids. This CDR3 reads CASSQAPPDTQYF.

This chain links TRBV28 with TRBJ2-1. CDR1 is MDHEN, CDR2 SYDVKM, per germline. The CDR3 has 15 residues. The CDR3 reads CASSLGDGSYNEQFF. Combining the CDR3 with reference TRBV28 and TRBJ2-1 gives the whole variable domain DVKVTQSSRYLVKRTGEKVFLECVQDMDHENMFWYRQDPGLGLRLIYFSYDVKMKEKGDIPEGYSVSREKKERFSLILESASTNQTSMYLCASSLGDGSYNEQFFGPGTRLTVL.